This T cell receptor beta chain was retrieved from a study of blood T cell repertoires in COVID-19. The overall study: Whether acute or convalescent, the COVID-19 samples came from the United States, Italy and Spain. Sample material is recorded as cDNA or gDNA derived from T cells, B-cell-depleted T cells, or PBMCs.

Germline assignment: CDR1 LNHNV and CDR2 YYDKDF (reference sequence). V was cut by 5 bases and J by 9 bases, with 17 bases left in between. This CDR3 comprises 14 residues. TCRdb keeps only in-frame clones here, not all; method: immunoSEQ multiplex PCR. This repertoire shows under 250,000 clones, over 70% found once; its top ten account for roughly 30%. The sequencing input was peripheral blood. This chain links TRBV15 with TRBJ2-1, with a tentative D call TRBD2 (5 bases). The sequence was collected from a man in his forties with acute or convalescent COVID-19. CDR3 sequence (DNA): TGTGCCACCAGCCCCTCCACTAGACTCGGTGAGCAGTTCTTC. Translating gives CATSPSTRLGEQFF.